Below are 28 T cell receptor beta chains sequenced from a single sample in a study of T cells in Graves' hyperthyroidism and ophthalmopathy. TCR beta CDR3 sequences were amplified from RNA transcripts. RT-PCR in the first round (using the HTBI primer set) targeted the TCR CDR3. TCRdb reprocessed the multiplex PCR reads via MiXCR and lists one record per CDR3 protein. The sample holds some 270,000 distinct CDR3 sequences, roughly an eighth seen once. The sequencing input was blood. The receptors were sampled from a middle-aged woman with Graves' hyperthyroidism.

At least ten counts were recorded for this clonotype. This rearrangement joins TRBV10-3 to TRBJ2-7, with TRBD1 identical over 9 bases. This CDR3 comprises 14 residues. Germline V gene sequence: CDR1 ENHRY, CDR2 SYGVKD. V lost 9 bases, J lost 0 bases, and 6 bases stayed unmatched. CDR3 sequence: CAIQGQGSSYEQYF. The CDR3 DNA reads as TGTGCCATACAGGGACAGGGAAGCTCCTACGAGCAGTACTTC.

As regards this clonotype: A much larger clone lies a single base off, so this may be a read error. The V call is TRBV10-3, the J call TRBJ1-1; 8 bases are a match to TRBD1. This CDR3 region has 14 residues. Per germline, CDR1 ENHRY and CDR2 SYGVKD. CDR3 residues: CAISGQDRVAEALF. For the CDR3, the DNA is TGTGCCATCAGTGGCCAGGACAGGGTCGCTGAAGCTCTCTTT.

This clonotype was seen repeatedly, ten times or more. The chain combines TRBV19 with TRBJ2-1; 8 bases are a match to TRBD2. V lost 7 bases to trimming and J lost 6 bases; unmatched junction nucleotides: 11. The CDR3 length is 15 residues. The germline V gene encodes CDR1 LNHDA and CDR2 SQIVND (reference sequence). The CDR3 DNA is TGTGCCAGTACCAATAGCGGGACAAGGATCAATGAGCAGTTCTTC. It is translated as CASTNSGTRINEQFF.

This clonotype was seen more than once but under ten times. J is TRBJ2-1 and V is TRBV7-8; TRBD2 aligns across 10 bases. From germline, CDR1 is SGHVS and CDR2 FQNEAQ. The CDR3 is 16 amino acids. After removal of 3 bases from V and 8 bases from J, the junction contained 10 bases not matched to a gene. The CDR3 DNA reads as TGTGCCAGCAGCTTGGTCTCCCTAGCGGGAGCAGATGAGCAGTTCTTC. Protein product: CASSLVSLAGADEQFF.

The table lists this clonotype with many counts. This chain connects TRBV7-2 to TRBJ2-3; 7 positions agree with TRBD2. The germline CDR1 and CDR2 sequences are SGHTA and FQGNSA. Germline trimming cut 1 base from V and 3 bases from J; bases unmatched to any gene: 7. CDR3 length: 16 residues. The CDR3 nucleotides read TGTGCCAGCAGCTTAGTGGCGGGAGCGGGGACAGATACGCAGTATTTT. Amino acids: CASSLVAGAGTDTQYF.

Points on this clonotype: A much larger clone sits a single nucleotide away, making a read error possible. V gene TRBV2 combines with J gene TRBJ1-4; D unclear. This CDR3 has 14 residues. Looked up from germline, CDR1 is SNHLY and CDR2 is FYNNEI. Trimming left V 6 bases short and J 4 bases short, with 12 bases between. In DNA, the CDR3 is TGTGCCAGCAGGGGCAGTCGAAGTAATGAAAAACTGTTTTTT. Protein sequence: CASRGSRSNEKLFF.

This clonotype showed up many times. V is TRBV20-1 and J is TRBJ1-6; 8 bases match TRBD1. Germline V gene lookup returns CDR1 DFQATT and CDR2 SNEGSKA (reference sequence). V lost 3 bases, J lost 8 bases, and 9 bases stayed unmatched. The CDR3 runs to 15 residues. CDR3 residues: CSASDGAGGHSPLHF. In nucleotides, the CDR3 is TGCAGTGCTAGCGATGGGGCAGGGGGCCATTCACCCCTCCACTTT.

This clonotype was recorded at least ten times. V gene TRBV7-6 combines with J gene TRBJ1-1; TRBD1 is a possible D gene (6 bases). Germline-derived CDR1 and CDR2 are SGHVS and FNYEAQ. Trimming pared 0 bases from V and 6 bases from J, leaving 8 bases between. The CDR3 covers 13 residues. CDR3 protein: CASSLAQGSEAFF. The CDR3 region has the DNA TGTGCCAGCAGCTTAGCACAGGGATCTGAAGCTTTCTTT.

This clonotype was recorded at least ten times. The chain's CDR3 is CASSAASAQYF. CDR3 sequence (DNA): TGTGCCAGCAGCGCCGCTTCGGCGCAGTATTTT. The chain recombines TRBV7-9 with TRBJ2-3; D is unclear. The CDR3 is 11 amino acids. Trimming shortened V by 5 bases and J by 10 bases, and 10 bases separated the two germline ends. Germline CDR1 reads SEHNR; CDR2 reads FQNEAQ (reference sequence). Filled out from reference TRBV7-9 and TRBJ2-3, the complete variable domain reads DTGVSQNPRHKITKRGQNVTFRCDPISEHNRLYWYRQTLGQGPEFLTYFQNEAQLEKSRLLSDRFSAERPKGSFSTLEIQRTEQGDSAMYLCASSAASAQYFGPGTRLTVL.

This clonotype was detected many times. The chain combines TRBV27 with TRBJ1-5; unclear D gene. The CDR3 extends over 15 amino acids. CDR1 and CDR2 (germline): MNHEY, SMNVEV (reference sequence). Trimming pared 1 base from V and 2 bases from J, leaving 9 bases between. CDR3 region: CASSLWAARNQPQHF. The CDR3 region has the DNA TGTGCCAGCAGTTTATGGGCAGCCCGCAATCAGCCCCAGCATTTT.

This clonotype was detected many times. This chain links TRBV24-1 with TRBJ1-5; 10 bases are a match to TRBD1. The CDR3 covers 13 residues. The V segment lost 9 bases and the J segment 6 bases; nucleotides outside the gene matches: 4. The V gene's germline CDR1 is KGHDR and CDR2 SFDVKD. The CDR3 loop is CATQDRGLQPQHF. The CDR3 coding sequence is TGTGCCACCCAAGACAGGGGGCTTCAGCCCCAGCATTTT.

At least ten counts were recorded for this clonotype. The chain uses TRBV11-2 and TRBJ2-7; D might be TRBD1 or TRBD2, each matching 5 bases. The V gene lost 10 bases and the J gene lost 4 bases, with 11 bases spanning the gap. Germline CDR1 and CDR2: SGHAT and FQNNGV. This CDR3 is built from 11 residues. CDR3 sequence reads: CATGRLYEQYF. The CDR3 DNA is TGTGCCACGGGGCGACTATACGAGCAGTACTTC.

This clonotype came up many times. V usage is TRBV5-1 and J usage is TRBJ2-1; D is undetermined. This CDR3 has 15 amino acids. From germline, CDR1 is SGHRS and CDR2 YFSETQ. Trimming left V 0 bases short and J 0 bases short, with 7 bases between. Here the CDR3 DNA reads TGCGCCAGCAGCTTGGCGTCAGACTCCTACAATGAGCAGTTCTTC. It yields the protein CASSLASDSYNEQFF.

There are many counts of this clonotype. The V and J genes are TRBV7-2 and TRBJ2-1; no definite D call. From germline, CDR1 is SGHTA and CDR2 FQGNSA. CDR3 size: 13 residues. V was trimmed by 4 bases and J by 3 bases, leaving 7 bases between them. This CDR3 is CASSSRLYNEQFF. CDR3 DNA sequence: TGTGCCAGCAGCTCTAGGCTCTACAATGAGCAGTTCTTC.

This clonotype was seen a few times. J is TRBJ1-5 and V is TRBV28, with D hard to call. This CDR3 is built from 13 residues. Germline CDR1 MDHEN, CDR2 SYDVKM. With 6 bases removed from V and 7 bases from J, the gap between germline ends came to 13 bases. The CDR3 here is CASRSTREQPQHF. In DNA form, the CDR3 reads TGTGCCAGCAGAAGTACAAGAGAACAGCCCCAGCATTTT.

This clonotype appeared a few times. This chain uses TRBV5-1 with TRBJ2-2, with a weak D call TRBD2 (6 bases). The CDR3 extends over 16 amino acids. V was cut by 0 bases and J by 1 base, with 10 bases left in between. Germline V gene sequence: CDR1 SGHRS, CDR2 YFSETQ. CDR3 sequence: CASSLGSSGNTGELFF. The CDR3 bases are TGCGCCAGCAGCTTGGGGAGTAGCGGGAACACCGGGGAGCTGTTTTTT.

The sample holds many counts of this clonotype. The J gene is TRBJ1-1, the V gene TRBV7-9; 7 nucleotides agree with TRBD1. V trimming: 4 bases; J trimming: 6 bases; junction bases outside the gene matches: 14. Germline CDR1 reads SEHNR; CDR2 reads FQNEAQ (reference sequence). This CDR3 has 16 residues. For the CDR3, the DNA is TGTGCCAGCAGCTCAAAGGGAGAGGGGGCAAGGGCTGAAGCTTTCTTT. Its translation: CASSSKGEGARAEAFF.

Ten or more counts support this clonotype. The chain carries TRBV6-2 or TRBV6-3 and TRBJ1-1; no firm D call. CDR1 MNHEY and CDR2 SVGEGT come from the germline V gene. V lost 7 bases to trimming and J lost 1 base, with 10 bases between them. The CDR3 loop spans 13 amino acids. CDR3 sequence (DNA): TGTGCCAGCACCCAATCCGGGAACACTGAAGCTTTCTTT. It specifies CASTQSGNTEAFF.

The genes are TRBV2 and TRBJ2-7; 10 bases agree with TRBD1. V was pared by 5 bases and J by 9 bases, with 16 bases of the junction left unmatched. The CDR3 is made up of 16 amino acids. In germline, CDR1 is SNHLY, CDR2 FYNNEI. The CDR3 sequence: CASSRGPGTGASWQYF. The CDR3 DNA follows: TGTGCCAGCAGTAGGGGACCCGGGACAGGGGCTTCTTGGCAGTACTTC.

This chain uses TRBV6-2 or TRBV6-3 with TRBJ2-4, with D perhaps TRBD1 (7 bases). The CDR3 sequence is 13 residues long. V lost 6 bases and J 5 bases, leaving 11 bases between the germline ends. Germline V gene sequence: CDR1 MNHEY, CDR2 SVGEGT. CDR3 sequence reads: CASRAGGQNIQYF. CDR3 DNA sequence: TGTGCCAGCAGGGCAGGGGGGCAAAACATTCAGTACTTC.

This clonotype turned up a few times. CDR3 in DNA: TGTGCCAGCAGTTCTGCGACAGGGTACAATGAGCAGTTCTTC. This encodes CASSSATGYNEQFF. V usage is TRBV12-3 or TRBV12-4 and J usage is TRBJ2-1; 7 bases are a match to TRBD1. The ends lost 4 bases at V and 4 bases at J; junction bases unmatched: 4. The CDR3 spans 14 residues.

This clonotype was detected ten times or more. The rearrangement joins TRBV18 to TRBJ1-5; 7 positions agree with TRBD1. J gave up 2 bases and V 2 bases, and 3 bases lay outside the gene matches. The CDR3 runs 15 residues. The germline CDR1 and CDR2 sequences are KGHSH and LQKENI. DNA of the CDR3: TGTGCCAGCTCACCAACAGGGGACGGCAATCAGCCCCAGCATTTT. It yields the protein CASSPTGDGNQPQHF.

This clonotype was counted many times. This chain links TRBV30 with TRBJ1-2; 8 bases line up with TRBD1. V dropped 3 bases and J dropped 4; count of bases not matched to a gene: 10. Germline CDR1 GTSNPN, CDR2 SVGIG (reference sequence). The CDR3 totals 15 residues. Here the CDR3 reads CAWRRQGQVGYGYTF. Here the CDR3 DNA reads TGTGCCTGGAGAAGACAGGGGCAAGTGGGCTATGGCTACACCTTC. The variable domain in full, with the rest retrieved from reference TRBV30 and TRBJ1-2, is SQTIHQWPATLVQPVGSPLSLECTVEGTSNPNLYWYRQAAGRGLQLLFYSVGIGQISSEVPQNLSASRPQDRQFILSSKKLLLSDSGFYLCAWRRQGQVGYGYTFGSGTRLTVV.

The chain combines TRBV6-1 with TRBJ1-3, with D possibly matching TRBD1 (6 bases). Between the trimmed V and J ends, which lost 7 bases and 2 bases, there was a span of 9 bases. This CDR3 is built from 13 residues. CDR1 MNHNS and CDR2 SASEGT come from the germline V gene. CDR3 sequence (DNA): TGTGCCAGCATCAGGGGTACTGGAAACACCATATATTTT. Its protein is CASIRGTGNTIYF.

This clonotype has ten or more counts. The genes are TRBV6-2 or TRBV6-3 and TRBJ1-4, with D perhaps matching TRBD1 (6 bases). The CDR3 has 16 amino acids. Deletions cut 2 bases from V and 8 bases from J, with 18 bases between. Germline V lookup: CDR1 MNHEY, CDR2 SVGEGT. The CDR3 nucleotides read TGTGCCAGCAGTTACCCGAGGACAGCGCACGGGGAAAAACTGTTTTTT. Translated: CASSYPRTAHGEKLFF.

The chain employs TRBV18 and TRBJ1-4; 8 bases fit TRBD1. The ends lost 3 bases at V and 7 bases at J; junction bases unmatched: 10. This CDR3 has 16 residues. Per germline, CDR1 KGHSH and CDR2 LQKENI. CDR3 region: CASSPLEDRAAEKLFF. CDR3 bases: TGTGCCAGCTCACCCTTAGAGGACAGGGCGGCTGAAAAACTGTTTTTT.

The chain uses TRBV15 and TRBJ2-7; D is perhaps TRBD1 or TRBD2 (6 bases each). The CDR3 is 14 residues long. CDR1 is LNHNV and CDR2 is YYDKDF in the germline V gene (reference sequence). The V end lost 3 bases, the J end lost 2 bases, and 11 bases lay between the germline ends. CDR3 region: CATSRGRTAYEQYF. DNA of the CDR3: TGTGCCACCAGCAGGGGGAGGACAGCCTACGAGCAGTACTTC.

The rearrangement links TRBV24-1 to TRBJ2-1, with 12 bases fitting TRBD2. Trimming removed 3 bases from V and 3 bases from J; junction bases left unmatched: 8. Germline V lookup: CDR1 KGHDR, CDR2 SFDVKD. The CDR3 runs 18 residues. The CDR3 DNA follows: TGTGCCACCAGTGATGCCCTACTAGCGGGAGGAGTCTACAATGAGCAGTTCTTC. This codes for CATSDALLAGGVYNEQFF.